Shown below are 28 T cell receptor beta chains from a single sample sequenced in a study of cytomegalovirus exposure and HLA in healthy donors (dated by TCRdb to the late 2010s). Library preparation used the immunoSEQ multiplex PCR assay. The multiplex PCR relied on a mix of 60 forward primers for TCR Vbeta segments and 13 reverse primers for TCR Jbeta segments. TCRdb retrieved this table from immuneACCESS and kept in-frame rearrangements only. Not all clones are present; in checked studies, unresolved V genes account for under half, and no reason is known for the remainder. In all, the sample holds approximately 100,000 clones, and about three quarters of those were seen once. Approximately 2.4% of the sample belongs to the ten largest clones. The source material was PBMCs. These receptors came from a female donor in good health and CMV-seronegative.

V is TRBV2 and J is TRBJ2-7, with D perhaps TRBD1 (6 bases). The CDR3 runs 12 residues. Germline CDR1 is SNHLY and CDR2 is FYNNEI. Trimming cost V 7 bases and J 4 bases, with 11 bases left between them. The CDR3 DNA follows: TGTGCCAGCATGGGGGCGAGGTACGAGCAGTACTTC. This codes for CASMGARYEQYF.

The CDR3 sequence: CASSEKRWGEQYF. The CDR3 nucleotides read TGTGCCAGCAGCGAAAAGCGGTGGGGCGAGCAGTACTTC. This chain joins TRBV5-5 and TRBJ2-7; possible D gene TRBD2, 5 bases. CDR3 length: 13 amino acids. Per the germline V gene, CDR1 is SGHKS and CDR2 is YYEKEE (reference sequence). Trimming shortened V by 4 bases and J by 6 bases, and 14 bases separated the two germline ends.

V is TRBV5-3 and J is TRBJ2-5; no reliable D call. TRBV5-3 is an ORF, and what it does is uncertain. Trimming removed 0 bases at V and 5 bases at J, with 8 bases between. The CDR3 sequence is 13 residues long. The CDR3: CARSLGRTETQYF. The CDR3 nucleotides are TGTGCCAGAAGCTTGGGTAGAACGGAGACCCAGTACTTC.

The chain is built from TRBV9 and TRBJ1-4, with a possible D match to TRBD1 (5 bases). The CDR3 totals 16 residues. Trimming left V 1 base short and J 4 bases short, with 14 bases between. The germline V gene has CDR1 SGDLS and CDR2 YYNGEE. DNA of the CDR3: TGTGCCAGCAGCGTACGGTGGGGCACGGATAATGAAAAACTGTTTTTT. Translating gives CASSVRWGTDNEKLFF.

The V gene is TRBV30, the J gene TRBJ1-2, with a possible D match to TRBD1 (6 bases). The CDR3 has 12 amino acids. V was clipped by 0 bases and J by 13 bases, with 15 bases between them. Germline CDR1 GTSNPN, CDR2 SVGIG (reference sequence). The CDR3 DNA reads TGTGCCTGGAGTGTTTCGGACAGCCGAATCACCTTC. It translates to CAWSVSDSRITF. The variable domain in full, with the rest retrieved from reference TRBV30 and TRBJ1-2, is SQTIHQWPATLVQPVGSPLSLECTVEGTSNPNLYWYRQAAGRGLQLLFYSVGIGQISSEVPQNLSASRPQDRQFILSSKKLLLSDSGFYLCAWSVSDSRITFGSGTRLTVV.

DNA for the CDR3: TGTGCCAGCAGCTTATTTCTCCCACAGGACTCTGGGGCCAACGTCCTGACTTTC. This encodes CASSLFLPQDSGANVLTF. This chain links TRBV11-2 with TRBJ2-6; tentatively, D is TRBD1 (5 bases). Between the trimmed V and J ends, which lost 2 bases and 0 bases, there was a span of 14 bases. CDR3 length: 18 amino acids. Per germline, CDR1 SGHAT and CDR2 FQNNGV.

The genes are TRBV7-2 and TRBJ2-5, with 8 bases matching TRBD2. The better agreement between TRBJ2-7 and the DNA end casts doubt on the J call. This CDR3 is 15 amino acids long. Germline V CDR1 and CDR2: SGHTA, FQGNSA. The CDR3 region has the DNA TGTGCCAGCAGCCCGAGCGGCGGGGGGTTCTACGAGCAGTACTTC. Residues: CASSPSGGGFYEQYF.

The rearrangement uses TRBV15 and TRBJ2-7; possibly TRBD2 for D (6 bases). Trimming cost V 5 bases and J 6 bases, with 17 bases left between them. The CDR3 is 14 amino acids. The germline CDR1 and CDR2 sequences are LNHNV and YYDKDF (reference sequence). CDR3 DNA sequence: TGTGCCACCAGCGGTGGTGGTGCGGGGCCCGAGCAGTACTTC. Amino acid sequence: CATSGGGAGPEQYF.

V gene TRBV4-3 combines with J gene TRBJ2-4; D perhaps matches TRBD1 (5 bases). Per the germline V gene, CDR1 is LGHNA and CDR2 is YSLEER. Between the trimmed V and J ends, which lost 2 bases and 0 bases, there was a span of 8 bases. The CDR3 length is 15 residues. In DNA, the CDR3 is TGCGCCAGCAGCCAATTTCAGGGAGCCAAAAACATTCAGTACTTC. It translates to CASSQFQGAKNIQYF.

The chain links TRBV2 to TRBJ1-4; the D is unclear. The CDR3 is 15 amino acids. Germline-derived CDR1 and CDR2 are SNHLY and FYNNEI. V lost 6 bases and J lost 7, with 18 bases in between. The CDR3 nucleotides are TGTGCCAGCAGAGTAAGCACAGCCGGAGGTGAAAAACTGTTTTTT. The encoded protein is CASRVSTAGGEKLFF.

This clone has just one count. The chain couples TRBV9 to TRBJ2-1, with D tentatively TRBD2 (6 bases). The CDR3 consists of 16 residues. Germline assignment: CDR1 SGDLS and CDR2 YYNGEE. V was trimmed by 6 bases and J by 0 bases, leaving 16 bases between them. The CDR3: CASTLGTSSSYNEQFF. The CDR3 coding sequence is TGTGCCAGCACCTTGGGGACTTCCAGCTCCTACAATGAGCAGTTCTTC.

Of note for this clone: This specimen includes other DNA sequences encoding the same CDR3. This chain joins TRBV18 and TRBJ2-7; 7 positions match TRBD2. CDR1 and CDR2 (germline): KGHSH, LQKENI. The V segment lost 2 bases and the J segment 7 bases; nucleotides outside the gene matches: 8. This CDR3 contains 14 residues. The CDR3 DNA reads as TGTGCCAGCTCACCAGTGGGACTACCAATGGAGCAGTACTTC. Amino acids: CASSPVGLPMEQYF. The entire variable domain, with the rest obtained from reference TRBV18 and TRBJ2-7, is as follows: NAGVMQNPRHLVRRRGQEARLRCSPMKGHSHVYWYRQLPEEGLKFMVYLQKENIIDESGMPKERFSAEFPKEGPSILRIQQVVRGDSAAYFCASSPVGLPMEQYFGPGTRLTVT.

CDR3 DNA sequence: TGCGCCAGCAAGGAGGGGTTCTCTGGAAACACCATATATTTT. Translated, it gives CASKEGFSGNTIYF. This chain joins TRBV5-1 and TRBJ1-3; D might be TRBD1 (5 bases). Germline V lookup: CDR1 SGHRS, CDR2 YFSETQ. The CDR3 runs to 14 residues. Trimming removed 6 bases from V and 0 bases from J, with 10 bases in between.

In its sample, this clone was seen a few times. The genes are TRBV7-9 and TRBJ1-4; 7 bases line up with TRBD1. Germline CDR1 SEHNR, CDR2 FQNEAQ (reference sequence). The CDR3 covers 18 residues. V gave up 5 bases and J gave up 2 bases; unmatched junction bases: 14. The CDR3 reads CASSPTFGRGTTNEKLFF. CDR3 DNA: TGTGCCAGCAGCCCGACCTTCGGCAGGGGGACTACTAATGAAAAACTGTTTTTT.

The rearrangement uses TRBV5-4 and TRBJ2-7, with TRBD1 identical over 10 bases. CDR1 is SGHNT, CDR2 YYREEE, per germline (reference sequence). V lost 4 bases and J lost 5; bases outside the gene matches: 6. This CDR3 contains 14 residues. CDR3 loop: CASSGDRGLDEQYF. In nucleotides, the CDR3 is TGTGCCAGCAGCGGAGACAGGGGGCTGGACGAGCAGTACTTC.

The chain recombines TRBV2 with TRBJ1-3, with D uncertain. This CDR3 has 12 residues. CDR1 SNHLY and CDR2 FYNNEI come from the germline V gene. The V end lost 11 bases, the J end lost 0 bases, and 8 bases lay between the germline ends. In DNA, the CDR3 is TGTGCCGGAACAGACTCTGGAAACACCATATATTTT. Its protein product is CAGTDSGNTIYF.

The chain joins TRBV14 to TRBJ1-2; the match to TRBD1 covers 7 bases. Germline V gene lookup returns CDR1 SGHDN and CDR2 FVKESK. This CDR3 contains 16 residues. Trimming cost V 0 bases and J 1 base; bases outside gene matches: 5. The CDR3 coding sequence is TGTGCCAGCAGCCAAGATACAGGGGCCTATAACTATGGCTACACCTTC. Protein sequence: CASSQDTGAYNYGYTF.

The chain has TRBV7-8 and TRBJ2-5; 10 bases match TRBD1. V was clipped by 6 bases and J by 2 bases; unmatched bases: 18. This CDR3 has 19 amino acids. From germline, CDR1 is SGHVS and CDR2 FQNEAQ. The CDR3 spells CASSPTAWDRGGGQETQYF. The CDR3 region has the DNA TGTGCCAGCAGTCCTACCGCTTGGGACAGGGGCGGGGGACAAGAGACCCAGTACTTC. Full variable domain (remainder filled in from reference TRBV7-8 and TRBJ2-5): GAGVSQSPRYKVAKRGQDVALRCDPISGHVSLFWYQQALGQGPEFLTYFQNEAQLDKSGLPSDRFFAERPEGSVSTLKIQRTQQEDSAVYLCASSPTAWDRGGGQETQYFGPGTRLLVL.

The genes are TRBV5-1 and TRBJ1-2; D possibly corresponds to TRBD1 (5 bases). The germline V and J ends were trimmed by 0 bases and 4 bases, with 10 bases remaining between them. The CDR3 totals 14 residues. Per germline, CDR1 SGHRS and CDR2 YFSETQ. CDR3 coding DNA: TGCGCCAGCAGCTTGGATCCAGGGATCTATGGCTACACCTTC. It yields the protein CASSLDPGIYGYTF.

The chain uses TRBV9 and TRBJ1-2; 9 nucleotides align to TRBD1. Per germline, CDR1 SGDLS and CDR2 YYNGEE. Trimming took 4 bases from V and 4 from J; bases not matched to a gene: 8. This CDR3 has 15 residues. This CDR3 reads CASSQQGAEGYGYTF. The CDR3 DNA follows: TGTGCCAGCAGCCAACAGGGGGCGGAGGGCTATGGCTACACCTTC.

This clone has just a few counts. CDR3 DNA: TGCGCCAGCAGCCAAGATGAGGATCAGCCCCAGCATTTT. Its translation is CASSQDEDQPQHF. J is TRBJ1-5 and V is TRBV4-1; D gene uncertain. Trimming removed 0 bases from V and 5 bases from J, with 5 bases in between. The CDR3 has 13 residues. Germline V CDR1 and CDR2: MGHRA, YSYEKL.

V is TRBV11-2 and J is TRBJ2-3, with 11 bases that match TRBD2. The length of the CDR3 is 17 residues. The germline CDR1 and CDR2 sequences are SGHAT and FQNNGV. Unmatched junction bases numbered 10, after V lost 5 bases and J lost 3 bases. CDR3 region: CASSNLLAGELTDTQYF. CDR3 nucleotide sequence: TGTGCCAGCAGCAACCTACTAGCGGGGGAACTGACAGATACGCAGTATTTT.

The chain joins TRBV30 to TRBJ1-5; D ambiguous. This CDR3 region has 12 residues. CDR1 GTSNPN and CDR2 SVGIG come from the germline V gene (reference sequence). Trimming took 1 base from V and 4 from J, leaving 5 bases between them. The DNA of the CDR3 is TGTGCCTGGAGTGGAACTAATCAGCCCCAGCATTTT. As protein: CAWSGTNQPQHF.

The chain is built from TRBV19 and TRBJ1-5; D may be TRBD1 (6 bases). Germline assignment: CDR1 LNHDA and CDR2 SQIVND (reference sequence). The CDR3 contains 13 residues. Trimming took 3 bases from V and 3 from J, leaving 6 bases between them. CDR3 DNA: TGTGCCAGTAGTATGGGGGCCAATCAGCCCCAGCATTTT. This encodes CASSMGANQPQHF.

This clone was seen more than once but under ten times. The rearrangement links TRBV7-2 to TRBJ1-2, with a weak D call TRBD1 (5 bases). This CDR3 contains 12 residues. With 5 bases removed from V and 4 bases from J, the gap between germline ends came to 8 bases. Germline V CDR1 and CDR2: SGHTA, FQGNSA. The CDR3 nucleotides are TGTGCCAGCAGCCGGGGGGGCTATGGCTACACCTTC. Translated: CASSRGGYGYTF. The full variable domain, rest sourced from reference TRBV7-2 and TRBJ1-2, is GAGVSQSPSNKVTEKGKDVELRCDPISGHTALYWYRQSLGQGLEFLIYFQGNSAPDKSGLPSDRFSAERTGGSVSTLTIQRTQQEDSAVYLCASSRGGYGYTFGSGTRLTVV.

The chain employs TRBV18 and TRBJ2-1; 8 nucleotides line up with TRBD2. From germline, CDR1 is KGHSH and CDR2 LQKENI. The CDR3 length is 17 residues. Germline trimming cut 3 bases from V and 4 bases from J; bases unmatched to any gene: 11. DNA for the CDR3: TGTGCCAGCTCACCGTCCCTTCCCGGGGGGGTTTACAATGAGCAGTTCTTC. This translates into CASSPSLPGGVYNEQFF.

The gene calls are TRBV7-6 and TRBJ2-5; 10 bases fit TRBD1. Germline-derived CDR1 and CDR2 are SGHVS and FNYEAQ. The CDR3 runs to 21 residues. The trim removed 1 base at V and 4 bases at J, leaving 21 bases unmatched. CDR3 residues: CASSLGPPSGTGAVVGETQYF. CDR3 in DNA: TGTGCCAGCAGCTTAGGCCCCCCCTCCGGGACAGGGGCGGTCGTAGGAGAGACCCAGTACTTC.

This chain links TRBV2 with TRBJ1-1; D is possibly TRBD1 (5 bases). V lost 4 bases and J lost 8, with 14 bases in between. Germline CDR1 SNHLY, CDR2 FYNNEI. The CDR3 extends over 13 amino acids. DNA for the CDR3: TGTGCCAGCAGTGCAGGACGTGACAGAGAAGCTTTCTTT. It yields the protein CASSAGRDREAFF. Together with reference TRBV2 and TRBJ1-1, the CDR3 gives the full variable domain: EPEVTQTPSHQVTQMGQEVILRCVPISNHLYFYWYRQILGQKVEFLVSFYNNEISEKSEIFDDQFSVERPDGSNFTLKIRSTKLEDSAMYFCASSAGRDREAFFGQGTRLTVV.